The TCR beta chain under discussion was sequenced for a study of cytomegalovirus exposure and HLA in healthy donors. About the study: Out of around 360 genotyped donors, roughly 80% belonged to the Caucasian-associated ancestry cluster.

Primers for the PCR totalled 60 Vbeta and 13 Jbeta. TCRdb's table, derived via immunoSEQ multiplex PCR, lists solely in-frame clones and lacks some. The data contain 100,000 to 150,000 clones, approximately 77% of them singletons. General study results and limits: Reportedly, HLA-A and HLA-B alleles of most subjects were accurately predicted from TCR beta. Sequencing likely caused a cluster of highly shared sequence variants. What a later analysis reportedly showed was that an Asian-associated ancestry cluster had fewer N-insertions than the approximately 670-donor mean.

The CDR3 consists of 14 residues. Germline CDR1 is ENHRY and CDR2 is SYGVKD. Trimming at V came to 5 bases and at J to 2 bases, leaving 5 bases not matched to a gene. Turning to this clone: Its matching antigen is unknown.

Source material: PBMCs. The clonotype was recovered from a man in his forties or fifties in good health and CMV-seropositive. This chain joins TRBV10-3 and TRBJ1-2, with TRBD1 identical over 7 bases. The CDR3 protein is CAISTGDLNYGYTF. CDR3 in DNA: TGTGCCATCAGTACAGGGGACCTAAACTATGGCTACACCTTC.